Listed here are 6 T cell receptor beta chains from one sample, sequenced in a study of blood T cell repertoires in COVID-19. Clones were read by immunoSEQ multiplex PCR, and TCRdb kept only the in-frame ones, dropping some. This table holds some 76,000 clones, 75% to 95% found once. Source material: peripheral blood. The receptors shown here come from a woman younger than 30 with acute or convalescent COVID-19.

The V call is TRBV5-5, the J call TRBJ1-1; no reliable D call. V was pared by 0 bases and J by 2 bases, with 11 bases between. Germline CDR1 is SGHKS and CDR2 is YYEKEE (reference sequence). CDR3 length equals 15 residues. The CDR3 loop reads CASSLVAGINTEAFF. In DNA form, the CDR3 reads TGTGCCAGCAGCTTGGTTGCGGGGATCAACACTGAAGCTTTCTTT.

A single count supports this clone. V and J are TRBV28 and TRBJ1-2, with TRBD1 matching 7 bases. CDR3 length equals 13 residues. Germline V gene lookup returns CDR1 MDHEN and CDR2 SYDVKM. V shed 4 bases and J 8 bases; nucleotides not matched to a gene: 7. The CDR3 loop reads CASSSQGFSGYTF. CDR3 sequence (DNA): TGTGCCAGCAGTTCACAGGGGTTTAGCGGCTACACCTTC.

CDR3 in DNA: TGCGCCAGCAGCCAAGAGAGGGCCTCTGGGGCCAACGTCCTGACTTTC. Its protein product is CASSQERASGANVLTF. The gene calls are TRBV4-3 and TRBJ2-6; the D gene is possibly TRBD2 (5 bases). V was cut by 0 bases and J by 0 bases, with 6 bases left in between. Germline V gives CDR1 LGHNA, CDR2 YSLEER. CDR3 length: 16 amino acids.

The V call is TRBV2, the J call TRBJ1-4; TRBD1 matches 8 bases. After removal of 7 bases from V and 5 bases from J, the junction contained 3 bases not matched to a gene. Per the germline V gene, CDR1 is SNHLY and CDR2 is FYNNEI. The CDR3 contains 13 residues. In DNA, the CDR3 is TGTGCCAGCACGGGACAGGCGAATGAAAAACTGTTTTTT. Translated, it gives CASTGQANEKLFF.

The V call is TRBV6-1, the J call TRBJ1-5; TRBD1 matches at 9 bases. The ends lost 3 bases at V and 2 bases at J; junction bases unmatched: 2. The CDR3 totals 15 residues. Germline V gene lookup returns CDR1 MNHNS and CDR2 SASEGT. CDR3 nucleotides: TGTGCCAGCAGTGACAGGACAGGGGGCAATCAGCCCCAGCATTTT. It translates to CASSDRTGGNQPQHF.

The chain uses TRBV27 and TRBJ2-7; TRBD1 matches at 9 bases. Germline loops: CDR1 MNHEY, CDR2 SMNVEV (reference sequence). CDR3 length equals 17 residues. J gave up 2 bases and V 5 bases, and 13 bases lay outside the gene matches. CDR3 DNA: TGTGCCAGCAGTCCCGGGGCGGGACAGGGTCCCCCCTACGAGCAGTACTTC. Translating it yields CASSPGAGQGPPYEQYF.